This T cell receptor beta chain is from a study of PD-L1 blockade in urothelial cancer. Study in general: Timepoints chosen for blood analysis were 3 weeks (second dose) and 6 weeks after treatment start.

Indicated time point: pretreatment peripheral blood. In each PCR, synthetic TCR analog templates were spiked in. Assay used: immunoSEQ multiplex PCR; TCRdb lists only in-frame clones, some missing. The sample shows 95,000 or so clones, more than 75% of them seen only once. This specimen was PBMCs, taken around atezolizumab (anti-PD-L1) treatment. The receptor was derived from a man in his sixties with urothelial cancer.

CDR3: CASSPGLAANTGELFF. The CDR3 nucleotides read TGTGCCAGCAGCCCCGGACTAGCGGCGAACACCGGGGAGCTGTTTTTT. The gene calls are TRBV9 and TRBJ2-2, with 10 bases identical to TRBD2. Germline V gives CDR1 SGDLS, CDR2 YYNGEE. Germline trimming cut 4 bases from V and 0 bases from J; bases unmatched to any gene: 3. CDR3 length: 16 amino acids.